A single sample gave rise to the 21 T cell receptor beta chains below, sequenced in a study of CD8 T cells in Susac syndrome. cDNA came from about 0.5 to 1 ug RNA primed by random hexamers. From the immunoSEQ multiplex PCR reads, TCRdb called clonotypes with MiXCR, one entry per CDR3 protein. The sample includes just over 150,000 distinct CDR3 sequences, around 95% of them seen just once. The specimen was CD8+ T cells from PBMCs. The receptors were sampled from a human donor with multiple sclerosis.

This chain connects TRBV25-1 to TRBJ1-1; 10 nucleotides line up with TRBD1. The CDR3 contains 14 residues. With 7 bases clipped from V and 6 bases from J, the junction kept 8 bases outside the gene matches. CDR1 is MGHDK, CDR2 SYGVNS, per germline. Here the CDR3 reads CASTDRGLSAEAFF. In DNA, the CDR3 is TGTGCCAGCACCGACAGGGGGCTTTCAGCTGAAGCTTTCTTT.

This clonotype occurred once. This chain connects TRBV29-1 to TRBJ1-1; tentative D call: TRBD1 (5 bases). Germline loops: CDR1 SQVTM, CDR2 ANQGSEA. V lost 7 bases to trimming and J lost 1 base, with 10 bases between them. The CDR3 runs to 12 residues. Written as DNA, the CDR3 is TGCAGCGCCGCAGGGCAGAACACTGAAGCTTTCTTT. This encodes CSAAGQNTEAFF. The full variable domain, in which reference TRBV29-1 and TRBJ1-1 provide the parts outside the CDR3, is SAVISQKPSRDICQRGTSLTIQCQVDSQVTMMFWYRQQPGQSLTLIATANQGSEATYESGFVIDKFPISRPNLTFSTLTVSNMSPEDSSIYLCSAAGQNTEAFFGQGTRLTVV.

This chain connects TRBV20-1 to TRBJ1-2, with a weak D call TRBD1 (5 bases). The CDR3 has 15 amino acids. Germline assignment: CDR1 DFQATT and CDR2 SNEGSKA (reference sequence). V lost 5 bases to trimming and J lost 6 bases, with 22 bases between them. CDR3 protein: CSADRALLWDHGYTF. Here the CDR3 DNA reads TGCAGTGCTGACCGGGCCTTACTATGGGACCATGGCTACACCTTC.

The rearrangement joins TRBV2 to TRBJ1-5; tentative D call: TRBD1 (6 bases). The CDR3 has 16 residues. Trimming shortened V by 4 bases and J by 1 base, and 14 bases separated the two germline ends. Looked up from germline, CDR1 is SNHLY and CDR2 is FYNNEI. CDR3 sequence: CASSGTRTASNQPQHF. The CDR3 region has the DNA TGTGCCAGCAGTGGTACAAGGACAGCCAGCAATCAGCCCCAGCATTTT.

The V and J genes are TRBV30 and TRBJ2-7; 8 bases align to TRBD1. The germline gives CDR1 GTSNPN, CDR2 SVGIG (reference sequence). Unmatched junction bases numbered 13, after V lost 5 bases and J lost 7 bases. The CDR3 runs to 14 residues. CDR3 in amino acids: CAWGWTGYEVEQYF. CDR3 DNA sequence: TGTGCCTGGGGCTGGACAGGGTATGAGGTGGAGCAGTACTTC.

The chain is built from TRBV13 and TRBJ1-1, with a weak D call TRBD1 (5 bases). The ends were cut back, 7 bases at V and 0 bases at J, with 24 bases in the middle. Germline CDR1 reads PRHDT; CDR2 reads FYEKMQ (reference sequence). This CDR3 has 18 residues. In DNA, the CDR3 is TGTGCCAGCACCCTTAGAGTGGGACGGTCAGCCATGAACACTGAAGCTTTCTTT. This gives the protein CASTLRVGRSAMNTEAFF.

The rearrangement uses TRBV30 and TRBJ2-5; TRBD2 aligns across 7 bases. V shed 3 bases, J shed 5 bases, and the junction held 12 bases outside the gene matches. Germline V gives CDR1 GTSNPN, CDR2 SVGIG (reference sequence). This CDR3 spans 15 amino acids. For the CDR3, the DNA is TGTGCCTGGAGCTGGATGGCGGGGGTAGGGGAGACCCAGTACTTC. Its protein is CAWSWMAGVGETQYF. The full variable domain, with the rest looked up from reference TRBV30 and TRBJ2-5, is SQTIHQWPATLVQPVGSPLSLECTVEGTSNPNLYWYRQAAGRGLQLLFYSVGIGQISSEVPQNLSASRPQDRQFILSSKKLLLSDSGFYLCAWSWMAGVGETQYFGPGTRLLVL.

This sequence joins TRBV9 and TRBJ1-2; 8 bases agree with TRBD1. The CDR3 runs to 15 residues. CDR1 is SGDLS and CDR2 is YYNGEE in the germline V gene. Trimming cost V 4 bases and J 1 base; bases outside gene matches: 6. The CDR3 bases are TGTGCCAGCAGCACCGACAGGGGCGGTAACTATGGCTACACCTTC. This gives the protein CASSTDRGGNYGYTF.

This clonotype occurred once. The chain is built from TRBV20-1 and TRBJ2-7; possibly TRBD1 for D (5 bases). V gave up 3 bases and J gave up 2 bases, with 17 bases separating them. This CDR3 is 15 amino acids long. Germline values: CDR1 DFQATT, CDR2 SNEGSKA (reference sequence). The chain's CDR3 is CSASDETDDTYEQYF. The CDR3 DNA sequence: TGCAGTGCTAGTGACGAGACAGACGACACCTACGAGCAGTACTTC.

V usage is TRBV5-6 and J usage is TRBJ2-1, with 8 bases that match TRBD1. The CDR3 spans 14 residues. J lost 6 bases, V lost 2 bases, and 4 bases had no gene match. Germline CDR1 and CDR2: SGHDT and YYEEEE. The DNA for the CDR3 is TGTGCCAGCAGCTTTGGACAGGGAGGCAATGAGCAGTTCTTC. Translating it yields CASSFGQGGNEQFF. Together with reference TRBV5-6 and TRBJ2-1, the CDR3 gives the full variable domain: DAGVTQSPTHLIKTRGQQVTLRCSPKSGHDTVSWYQQALGQGPQFIFQYYEEEERQRGNFPDRFSGHQFPNYSSELNVNALLLGDSALYLCASSFGQGGNEQFFGPGTRLTVL.

The gene calls are TRBV7-3 and TRBJ2-6; the D is unclear. Trimming stripped 2 bases from V and 1 base from J, with 12 bases between. From germline, CDR1 is SGHTA and CDR2 FQGTGA. The CDR3 totals 17 residues. The chain's CDR3 is CASSLFAPDSGANVLTF. The CDR3 bases are TGTGCCAGCAGCTTATTCGCCCCAGATTCTGGGGCCAACGTCCTGACTTTC.

This rearrangement joins TRBV7-8 to TRBJ2-3; D is possibly TRBD1 (6 bases). The CDR3 loop spans 15 amino acids. Germline V gene data show CDR1 as SGHVS and CDR2 as FQNEAQ. Trimming stripped 5 bases from V and 2 bases from J, with 14 bases between. CDR3: CASSRGQLLTDTQYF. Written as DNA, the CDR3 is TGTGCCAGCAGCCGTGGACAGCTCCTCACAGATACGCAGTATTTT.

The gene calls are TRBV29-1 and TRBJ2-5, with TRBD2 matching 8 bases. CDR1 and CDR2 (germline): SQVTM, ANQGSEA. V lost 3 bases, J lost 2 bases, and 5 bases stayed unmatched. This CDR3 is built from 14 residues. The CDR3 spells CSVDERGYQETQYF. As DNA, the CDR3 is TGCAGCGTTGATGAGCGGGGGTATCAAGAGACCCAGTACTTC. Full variable domain (outside the CDR3, taken from reference TRBV29-1 and TRBJ2-5): SAVISQKPSRDICQRGTSLTIQCQVDSQVTMMFWYRQQPGQSLTLIATANQGSEATYESGFVIDKFPISRPNLTFSTLTVSNMSPEDSSIYLCSVDERGYQETQYFGPGTRLLVL.

The CDR3, as DNA: TGCAGTGCTAGAGAGACAGGGGATTACGAGCAGTACTTC. Encoded protein: CSARETGDYEQYF. The chain carries TRBV20-1 and TRBJ2-7, with 8 positions matching TRBD1. CDR1 and CDR2 (germline): DFQATT, SNEGSKA (reference sequence). The CDR3 contains 13 residues. The ends lost 0 bases at V and 4 bases at J; junction bases unmatched: 2.

V is TRBV30 and J is TRBJ2-1, with D unclear. V dropped 2 bases and J dropped 5 bases, with 7 bases sitting between them. This CDR3 is 12 amino acids long. Germline CDR1 reads GTSNPN; CDR2 reads SVGIG (reference sequence). The CDR3 region has the DNA TGTGCCTGGAGTCCCGGAAACAATGAGCAGTTCTTC. Amino acids: CAWSPGNNEQFF.

The chain couples TRBV20-1 to TRBJ1-1; D call uncertain. Germline V gives CDR1 DFQATT, CDR2 SNEGSKA (reference sequence). There are 14 residues in the CDR3. Trimming removed 2 bases at V and 0 bases at J, with 10 bases between. For the CDR3, the DNA is TGCAGTGCTAGACCTTCAGGAGTGAACACTGAAGCTTTCTTT. It yields the protein CSARPSGVNTEAFF.

The chain joins TRBV5-4 to TRBJ2-2; 8 nucleotides line up with TRBD2. The length of the CDR3 is 17 residues. The V segment lost 4 bases and the J segment 1 base; nucleotides outside the gene matches: 9. CDR1 SGHNT and CDR2 YYREEE come from the germline V gene (reference sequence). This CDR3 is CASSPSPAGVNTGELFF. In DNA form, the CDR3 reads TGTGCCAGCAGCCCATCCCCAGCGGGGGTGAACACCGGGGAGCTGTTTTTT.

The V and J genes are TRBV30 and TRBJ2-7, with 10 bases fitting TRBD1. The CDR3 has 15 amino acids. J was trimmed by 3 bases and V by 4 bases; bases with no gene match: 9. Germline values: CDR1 GTSNPN, CDR2 SVGIG (reference sequence). The CDR3 nucleotides read TGTGCCTGGACTCCCTGGGGGACAGGGGACTACGAGCAGTACTTC. This translates into CAWTPWGTGDYEQYF. The variable domain in full, with the rest retrieved from reference TRBV30 and TRBJ2-7, is SQTIHQWPATLVQPVGSPLSLECTVEGTSNPNLYWYRQAAGRGLQLLFYSVGIGQISSEVPQNLSASRPQDRQFILSSKKLLLSDSGFYLCAWTPWGTGDYEQYFGPGTRLTVT.

J is TRBJ2-7 and V is TRBV11-2; TRBD2 might be the D (5 bases). CDR3 length: 15 amino acids. Trimming took 5 bases from V and 0 from J, leaving 14 bases between them. Germline V gene lookup returns CDR1 SGHAT and CDR2 FQNNGV. The CDR3 sequence is CASSEYRGPSYEQYF. CDR3 DNA: TGTGCCAGCAGCGAGTACCGCGGGCCCTCCTACGAGCAGTACTTC.

V gene TRBV13 combines with J gene TRBJ2-3; a weak D match, TRBD1 (6 bases). This CDR3 spans 13 amino acids. Germline CDR1 reads PRHDT; CDR2 reads FYEKMQ (reference sequence). V was pared by 5 bases and J by 4 bases, with 10 bases between. The CDR3 here is CASSGRTADTQYF. The CDR3 DNA reads TGTGCCAGCAGCGGCCGGACAGCAGATACGCAGTATTTT.

The chain is built from TRBV20-1 and TRBJ2-7; possibly TRBD1 for D (5 bases). This CDR3 has 14 amino acids. V was clipped by 0 bases and J by 4 bases, with 13 bases between them. Germline loops: CDR1 DFQATT, CDR2 SNEGSKA (reference sequence). The CDR3 nucleotides are TGCAGTGCTAGAGAGAAGGGGCTAGGTTACGAGCAGTACTTC. Translated: CSAREKGLGYEQYF.